This TCR beta chain was observed in a study of shared clonotypes between healthy human individuals (TCRdb year 2020). In the study overall: A few men and a couple of women, aged 18 to 49 years, made up the cohort. Per donor, three plates each were used for CD4 naive and CD4 memory, two for CD8 naive, and one for CD8 memory. To estimate repertoire size and how much clonotypes are shared between individuals, the study performed deep sequencing of blood TCR repertoires from roughly five healthy adults. To increase sequencing depth and limit assay-specific biases, different laboratories used diverse techniques to prepare libraries and sequence TCR repertoires. Per donor, leukapheresis produced somewhere between about 0.94 and 8.9 billion PBMCs.

Using the deep immunoSEQ assay, multiplex PCR amplified TCR CDR3 regions from genomic DNA. Extracted genomic DNA from each cell subset was spread evenly across all wells of several immunoSEQ 96-well plates, with each plate serving as a replicate. For sorted subsets, approximately 190 ng of genomic DNA, equivalent to 30,000 or so T cell genomes, went into each replicate PCR. Purified libraries were quantified with a Qubit 3.0 fluorometer, sized on a Bioanalyzer 2100, and re-quantified with the KAPA Library Quantification kit. Every immunoSEQ 96-well plate was sequenced on a separate single-read 150-cycle Illumina NextSeq 550 flow cell. The authors' pipeline ran thus. Because the immunoSEQ output included only junctional sequences and no quality scores, the filtering could not be the same as the filtering used for full-length reads. To assign V/J genes and CDR3, sequences were annotated using PyIR, a Python wrapper for IgBLAST v1.9, with IMGT germline references. Reads were removed for weak V/J assignments (E-value above 1e-6), missing CDR3, stop codons, out-of-frame junctions, or ambiguous translated residues. A V3J clonotype was defined by an identical inferred V gene, J gene, and CDR3 amino acid sequence. The percentage overlap between two repertoires was calculated by dividing the number of shared unique clonotypes by the size of the smaller repertoire. Three approaches were used to assess repertoire richness: RTK rarefaction, the Chao1 estimator, and Recon v2.1 estimates of unobserved clonotypes. Generation probabilities were computed with OLGA for all TCRbeta clonotypes obtained by the gDNA method from several donors. In its TCRdb copy, this immuneACCESS table keeps in-frame sequences only and misses some clones. Where compared with another copy, unresolved V genes explain less than half of these, and the others have no known cause. From that table come the V and J calls and clone size; the DNA was used to work out D and trimming. The sample has around 100,000 clones on record, less than 75% of them singletons. The top ten hold over 20% of the sample.

Beyond this particular receptor, the publication reports: Sharing across a handful of donors was observed for roughly 5.4% of naive CD4, around 3.5% of naive CD8, 2.3% of memory CD4, and less than 0.45% of memory CD8 clonotypes. Based on pairwise subsampling, the degree of clonotype sharing among donors was expected to be affected by sequencing depth. Sampling was restricted to blood, and TCR repertoires in tissue are likely to differ from TCR repertoires in blood. Clonotypes shared by all four sorted-subset donors showed higher generation probabilities than non-shared clonotypes. Incomplete sequencing was indicated by rarefaction of sorted-subset datasets, despite the large sequencing depth. Estimated clonotype richness was generally larger for naive than for memory subsets. Because the study included only a small number of donors, the genetic and exposure-history diversity represented was limited.

V gives up 5 bases and J gives up 11 bases, and the segment between their germline ends measures 13 bases. The germline V gene (reference sequence) yields GTSNPN for CDR1 and SVGIG for CDR2. The CDR3, cysteine through phenylalanine, is 11 amino acids long. Only CDR3 DNA remains: 33 bases, in frame from the first base. Donors were healthy HIV-negative adults with no recently reported acute infections or vaccinations. Every donor was a Caucasian adult residing in Nashville, Tennessee, USA. CD8 memory samples consisted of magnetically selected CD45RO+ cells combined with CCR7-negative CD45RA+ effector memory (TemRA) cells. After blood collection by leukapheresis, PBMCs were isolated using Ficoll-Histopaque density gradient centrifugation and then cryopreserved in the vapor phase of liquid nitrogen. Analytical flow cytometry was used to check the purity and quantity of every magnetically sorted T cell population. Genomic DNA was isolated from every sorted fraction and measured by UV absorbance on a Nanodrop 2000c.

With respect to this clone: Which antigen it targets is not known. Per-base quality was not reported, and no clone a single base away is much larger than it.

This clonotype originated in a woman younger than 45 in good health. Recombination linked TRBV30 to TRBJ1-5; a tentative D match to TRBD1 spans 5 bases. Sequenced material: memory CD8+ T cells sorted from blood. What the cell subset or site label conveys for this sample: CD45RO+ cells pooled with CCR7-negative TemRA cells. The DNA is TGTGCCTGGGGGGACGGCCGGACCCAGCATTTT. Translated, this gives CAWGDGRTQHF.